This T cell receptor beta chain was profiled in a study of blood T cell repertoires in COVID-19. About the research overall: Collection of acute and convalescent COVID-19 samples took place in the United States, Italy and Spain. PBMCs, B-cell-depleted T cells, or T cells were the source of the cDNA or gDNA that made up the material.

Original data processing: For nucleated cells, counts were estimated from reference gene primer amplification. TCRdb's copy holds only in-frame clones and misses some; the assay was immunoSEQ multiplex PCR. That table supplies the V and J calls and clone size; D and trimming were determined from the DNA. The table includes under 250,000 clones, approximately 86% detected once. Germline loops: CDR1 SGHTA, CDR2 FQGNSA. Trimming took 5 bases from V and 10 from J, leaving 30 bases between them. The CDR3 covers 18 residues. The receptor's source is an older woman who had recovered from COVID-19. Sequenced material: peripheral blood. This chain joins TRBV7-2 and TRBJ2-1; tentatively, D is TRBD2 (5 bases). The CDR3 loop reads CASSVLPSLSTIPGEQFF. CDR3 nucleotides: TGTGCCAGCAGCGTCCTACCTAGTCTATCGACCATCCCGGGGGAGCAGTTCTTC.